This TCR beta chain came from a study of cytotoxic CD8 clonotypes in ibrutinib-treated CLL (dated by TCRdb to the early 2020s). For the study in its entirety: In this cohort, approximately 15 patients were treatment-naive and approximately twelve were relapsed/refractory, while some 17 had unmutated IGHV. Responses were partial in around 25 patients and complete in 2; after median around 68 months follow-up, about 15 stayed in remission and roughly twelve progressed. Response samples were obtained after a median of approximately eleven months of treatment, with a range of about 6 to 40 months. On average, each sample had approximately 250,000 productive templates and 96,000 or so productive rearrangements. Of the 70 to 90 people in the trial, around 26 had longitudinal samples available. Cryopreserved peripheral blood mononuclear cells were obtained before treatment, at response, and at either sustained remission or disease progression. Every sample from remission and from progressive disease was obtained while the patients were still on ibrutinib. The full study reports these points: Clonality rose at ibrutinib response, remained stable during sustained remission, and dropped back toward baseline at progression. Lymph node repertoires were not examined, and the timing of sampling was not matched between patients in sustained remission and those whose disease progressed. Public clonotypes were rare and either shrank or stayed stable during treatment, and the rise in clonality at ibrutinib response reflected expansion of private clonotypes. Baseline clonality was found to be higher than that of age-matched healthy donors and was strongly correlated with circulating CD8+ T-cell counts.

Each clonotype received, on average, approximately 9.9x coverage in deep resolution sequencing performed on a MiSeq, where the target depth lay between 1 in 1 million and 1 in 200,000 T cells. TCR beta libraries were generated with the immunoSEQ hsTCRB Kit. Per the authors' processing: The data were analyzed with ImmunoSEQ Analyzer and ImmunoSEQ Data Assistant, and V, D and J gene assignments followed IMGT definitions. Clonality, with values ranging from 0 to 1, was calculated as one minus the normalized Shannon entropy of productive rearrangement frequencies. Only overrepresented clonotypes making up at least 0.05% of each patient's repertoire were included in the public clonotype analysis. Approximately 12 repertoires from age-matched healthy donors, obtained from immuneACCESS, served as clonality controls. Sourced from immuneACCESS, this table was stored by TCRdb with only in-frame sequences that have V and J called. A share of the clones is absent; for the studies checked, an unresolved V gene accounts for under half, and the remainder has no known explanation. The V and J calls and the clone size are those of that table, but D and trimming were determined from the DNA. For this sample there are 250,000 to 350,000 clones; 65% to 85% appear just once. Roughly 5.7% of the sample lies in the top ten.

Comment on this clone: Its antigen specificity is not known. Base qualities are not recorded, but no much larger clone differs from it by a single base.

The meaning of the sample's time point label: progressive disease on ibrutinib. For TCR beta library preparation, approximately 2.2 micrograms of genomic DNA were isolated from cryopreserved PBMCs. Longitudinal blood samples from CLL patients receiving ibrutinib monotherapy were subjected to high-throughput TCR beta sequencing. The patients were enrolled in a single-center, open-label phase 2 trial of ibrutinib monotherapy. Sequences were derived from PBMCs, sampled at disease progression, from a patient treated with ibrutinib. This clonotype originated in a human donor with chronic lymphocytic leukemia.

The CDR3 has the sequence CASSLGQESTYEQYF. DNA sequence: TGTGCCAGCAGCCTCGGACAGGAATCTACCTACGAGCAGTACTTC. Here the chain combines TRBV7-6 and TRBJ2-7; a stretch of 7 junction bases matches TRBD1. Germline trimming: 5 bases from V, 2 bases from J; junction bases outside gene matches: 9. Spanning cysteine to phenylalanine, the CDR3 consists of 15 amino acids. Only the CDR3 region is kept as DNA, spanning 45 bases read in frame from base 1. In the germline V gene, CDR1 corresponds to SGHVS and CDR2 to FNYEAQ.